A selection of T cell receptor beta chains follows, all from one sample in a study of neurological immune-mediated disorders. TCRdb analysed the 5' RACE reads with MiXCR anew, one entry per CDR3 protein. The repertoire holds some 68,000 distinct CDR3 sequences, with roughly an eighth as singletons. Sequenced input: PBMCs. All receptors come from a female donor with HTLV-1-associated myelopathy (HAM/TSP). Both conserved end residues are part of each CDR3. D genes are given only for firm matches. The size field is filled for only some rows; it gives once, few, many or a size class.

CDR3: CAGSLGRDSSYEQYF
DNA: TGTGCCGGGTCTCTCGGCCGGGACAGCTCCTACGAGCAGTACTTC
V: TRBV28
J: TRBJ2-7
size: many
D: TRBD1

CDR3: CAISETSGGNEQFF
DNA: TGTGCCATCAGTGAGACTAGCGGGGGTAATGAGCAGTTCTTC
V: TRBV10-3
J: TRBJ2-1
size: many
D: TRBD2

CDR3: CASSLGQGFSPLHF
DNA: TGTGCCAGCAGCTTAGGACAGGGATTTTCACCCCTCCACTTT
V: TRBV7-8
J: TRBJ1-6
size: many
D: TRBD1

CDR3: CASSLISLAAHRTYEQYF
DNA: TGTGCCAGCAGCTTAATTAGTCTAGCGGCGCACCGGACCTACGAGCAGTACTTC
V: TRBV7-9
J: TRBJ2-7
size: many
D: TRBD2

CDR3: CASTLTRFRTGELFF
DNA: TGTGCCAGCACCCTCACCCGGTTTCGCACCGGGGAGCTGTTTTTT
V: TRBV12-3/TRBV12-4
J: TRBJ2-2
size: many
D: NA

CDR3: CASSKDRSSLDEQYF
DNA: TGCGCCAGCAGCAAAGACAGGTCCTCGCTCGACGAGCAGTACTTC
V: TRBV5-1
J: TRBJ2-7
size: many
D: NA

CDR3: CASTVDSPNTGELFF
DNA: TGTGCCAGCACTGTCGACAGCCCCAACACCGGGGAGCTGTTTTTT
V: TRBV12-3/TRBV12-4
J: TRBJ2-2
size: many
D: NA

CDR3: CAISDPSSLNQDTQYF
DNA: TGTGCCATCAGTGATCCGTCCAGTTTAAATCAAGATACGCAGTATTTT
V: TRBV10-3
J: TRBJ2-3
size: NA
D: NA

CDR3: CSARVIPRTDEQFF
DNA: TGCAGTGCTAGAGTTATTCCGAGGACCGATGAGCAGTTCTTC
V: TRBV20-1
J: TRBJ2-1
size: NA
D: NA

CDR3: CAISPSANHPQHF
DNA: TGTGCCATCAGCCCCTCCGCAAATCATCCCCAGCATTTT
V: TRBV7-9
J: TRBJ1-5
size: NA
D: NA

CDR3: CASSLDGTYEQYF
DNA: TGTGCCAGCAGCTTAGATGGAACCTACGAGCAGTACTTC
V: TRBV7-9
J: TRBJ2-7
size: many
D: NA

CDR3: CASSLSTFTGELFF
DNA: TGCGCCAGCAGCTTGTCTACTTTTACCGGGGAGCTGTTTTTT
V: TRBV5-1
J: TRBJ2-2
size: many
D: NA

CDR3: CSARRSGYSEETQYF
DNA: TGCAGTGCTAGGAGATCCGGGTACAGTGAAGAGACCCAGTACTTC
V: TRBV20-1
J: TRBJ2-5
size: many
D: NA

CDR3: CASSLGGPGGGAFF
DNA: TGTGCCAGCAGTTTAGGTGGGCCTGGTGGGGGAGCTTTCTTT
V: TRBV12-3/TRBV12-4
J: TRBJ1-1
size: many
D: NA

CDR3: CASSFPDEQFF
DNA: TGTGCCAGCAGTTTCCCCGATGAGCAGTTCTTC
V: TRBV6-6
J: TRBJ2-1
size: many
D: NA

CDR3: CSARWRGNTDTQYF
DNA: TGCAGTGCTAGATGGCGGGGGAACACAGATACGCAGTATTTT
V: TRBV20-1
J: TRBJ2-3
size: few
D: TRBD2

CDR3: CASSRNRGGLSGETQYF
DNA: TGTGCCAGCAGCCGTAACAGGGGGGGCTTATCGGGGGAGACCCAGTACTTC
V: TRBV7-2
J: TRBJ2-5
size: many
D: NA

CDR3: CASSLPGRAGELFF
DNA: TGTGCCAGCAGTTTACCAGGGCGGGCCGGGGAGCTGTTTTTT
V: TRBV12-3/TRBV12-4
J: TRBJ2-2
size: many
D: NA

CDR3: CASSLAGTGFGELFF
DNA: TGTGCCAGCAGCTTAGCCGGGACAGGGTTCGGGGAGCTGTTTTTT
V: TRBV7-8
J: TRBJ2-2
size: many
D: TRBD1

CDR3: CASSPRTGGRSYEQYF
DNA: TGCGCCAGCAGCCCGAGAACAGGGGGCCGATCCTACGAGCAGTACTTC
V: TRBV5-1
J: TRBJ2-7
size: many
D: TRBD1

CDR3: CASSFTGGVSQPQHF
DNA: TGTGCCAGCAGTTTCACGGGGGGCGTCAGTCAGCCCCAGCATTTT
V: TRBV12-3/TRBV12-4
J: TRBJ1-5
size: many
D: NA

CDR3: CASSDRRLPTDTQYF
DNA: TGTGCCAGCAGCGATCGGAGACTCCCCACAGATACGCAGTATTTT
V: TRBV9
J: TRBJ2-3
size: many
D: NA

CDR3: CASSRFAGNTIYF
DNA: TGTGCCAGCAGTCGGTTTGCTGGAAACACCATATATTTT
V: TRBV9
J: TRBJ1-3
size: many
D: NA

CDR3: CASSITLNTEAFF
DNA: TGCGCCAGCTCTATAACTCTGAACACTGAAGCTTTCTTT
V: TRBV5-1
J: TRBJ1-1
size: many
D: NA

CDR3: CVISEEGKNEQFF
DNA: TGTGTCATCAGTGAGGAGGGGAAGAATGAGCAGTTCTTC
V: TRBV10-3
J: TRBJ2-1
size: many
D: NA

CDR3: CASTPAGSYYGYTF
DNA: TGTGCCAGCACCCCGGCAGGGAGCTACTATGGCTACACCTTC
V: TRBV7-6
J: TRBJ1-2
size: many
D: NA

CDR3: CASSNPTKGTSGYNEQFF
DNA: TGTGCCAGCAGCAACCCAACAAAAGGGACTAGCGGATACAATGAGCAGTTCTTC
V: TRBV7-9
J: TRBJ2-1
size: NA
D: TRBD2

CDR3: CASSQLDREGAFF
DNA: TGCGCCAGCAGCCAACTGGACAGGGAGGGAGCTTTCTTT
V: TRBV4-1
J: TRBJ1-1
size: many
D: TRBD1

CDR3: CASSLGPAAGTDTQYF
DNA: TGCGCCAGCAGCTTGGGTCCAGCGGCAGGAACAGATACGCAGTATTTT
V: TRBV5-1
J: TRBJ2-3
size: many
D: NA

CDR3: CASSYGGKDSYEQYF
DNA: TGTGCCAGCAGTTACGGAGGGAAGGACTCCTACGAGCAGTACTTC
V: TRBV6-6
J: TRBJ2-7
size: many
D: NA

CDR3: CASSFRMAGAKLNTQYF
DNA: TGTGCCAGCAGCTTCCGAATGGCGGGGGCCAAACTTAATACGCAGTATTTT
V: TRBV5-6
J: TRBJ2-3
size: many
D: NA

CDR3: CASSLRTGGGNGYTF
DNA: TGCGCCAGCAGCTTGAGGACAGGGGGCGGTAATGGCTACACCTTC
V: TRBV5-1
J: TRBJ1-2
size: many
D: TRBD1

CDR3: CASSDRPSGYTF
DNA: TGTGCCAGCTCGGACAGGCCCTCGGGCTACACCTTC
V: TRBV2
J: TRBJ1-2
size: many
D: TRBD1

CDR3: CASSNALSTEAFF
DNA: TGTGCCAGCAGTAACGCCTTGAGCACTGAAGCTTTCTTT
V: TRBV27
J: TRBJ1-1
size: many
D: NA

CDR3: CSARLGGGLYPYSYEQYF
DNA: TGCAGTGCTAGATTGGGGGGAGGCCTCTATCCTTACTCCTACGAGCAGTACTTC
V: TRBV20-1
J: TRBJ2-7
size: many
D: NA

CDR3: CASSLSAGALEQYF
DNA: TGTGCCAGCAGCTTATCGGCGGGGGCGCTCGAGCAGTACTTC
V: TRBV7-9
J: TRBJ2-7
size: many
D: NA

CDR3: CATSAGAYGYTF
DNA: TGTGCCACCAGTGCCGGGGCCTATGGCTACACCTTC
V: TRBV15
J: TRBJ1-2
size: many
D: NA

CDR3: CASSWGTGGTYEQYF
DNA: TGCGCCAGCAGCTGGGGGACAGGGGGGACCTACGAGCAGTACTTC
V: TRBV5-1
J: TRBJ2-7
size: many
D: TRBD1

CDR3: CASSAGGFGETQYF
DNA: TGCGCCAGCAGCGCGGGGGGCTTCGGCGAGACCCAGTACTTC
V: TRBV5-1
J: TRBJ2-5
size: many
D: TRBD2

CDR3: CASSVEQGTGELFF
DNA: TGTGCCAGCAGCGTCGAACAGGGTACCGGGGAGCTGTTTTTT
V: TRBV7-6
J: TRBJ2-2
size: few
D: NA

CDR3: CASSSWTIAYEQYF
DNA: TGTGCCAGCAGTTCCTGGACTATCGCCTACGAGCAGTACTTC
V: TRBV6-5
J: TRBJ2-7
size: NA
D: NA

CDR3: CASKHGSLYNEQFF
DNA: TGTGCCAGCAAGCACGGGTCCCTCTACAATGAGCAGTTCTTC
V: TRBV28
J: TRBJ2-1
size: medium-sized
D: NA

CDR3: CASSLGTSNTEAFF
DNA: TGTGCCAGCAGCTTAGGTACCTCCAACACTGAAGCTTTCTTT
V: TRBV11-2
J: TRBJ1-1
size: few
D: NA

CDR3: CASSAPQGGWGHNEQFF
DNA: TGTGCCAGCAGTGCGCCTCAGGGGGGGTGGGGGCACAATGAGCAGTTCTTC
V: TRBV2
J: TRBJ2-1
size: many
D: NA

CDR3: CASSLDRDTEAFF
DNA: TGTGCCAGCAGCCTAGACAGAGACACTGAAGCTTTCTTT
V: TRBV6-5
J: TRBJ1-1
size: many
D: NA

CDR3: CATSDFSLAGGGDTQYF
DNA: TGTGCCACCAGTGATTTTTCGCTAGCGGGGGGGGGAGATACGCAGTATTTT
V: TRBV24-1
J: TRBJ2-3
size: many
D: TRBD2

CDR3: CSVQLGRGTYEQYF
DNA: TGCAGCGTTCAACTGGGACGTGGGACCTACGAGCAGTACTTC
V: TRBV29-1
J: TRBJ2-7
size: many
D: NA

CDR3: CATSRDVGLTTYEQYF
DNA: TGTGCCACCAGCAGAGATGTGGGACTGACAACCTACGAGCAGTACTTC
V: TRBV15
J: TRBJ2-7
size: many
D: NA

CDR3: CASSLSTGGPSF
DNA: TGTGCCAGCAGTTTAAGCACAGGGGGCCCTTCCTTT
V: TRBV28
J: TRBJ1-1
size: many
D: TRBD1

CDR3: CASSVTGERTYEQYF
DNA: TGTGCCAGCTCAGTGACAGGGGAGAGGACCTACGAGCAGTACTTC
V: TRBV18
J: TRBJ2-7
size: many
D: TRBD1

CDR3: CASSWGQGALYEQHF
DNA: NA
V: TRBV5-4
J: TRBJ2-7
size: NA
D: NA